Listed below are T cell receptor beta chains from one sample, sequenced in a study of cytomegalovirus exposure and HLA in healthy donors. Sequencing was performed with immunoSEQ multiplex PCR; in TCRdb, only in-frame clones are kept and a portion is missing. The top ten clones hold about an eighth of a sample with roughly 70,000 clones, roughly nine tenths of them seen once. Sequencing was done on a sample of PBMCs. These receptors originate from a woman under 40 in good health and CMV-seropositive. Each CDR3 is given with its conserved first and last residue. Fields, in order: clone size, J gene, D gene, V gene, CDR3 DNA, CDR3 protein. The D gene is left open where the match is weak. The listing skips clone size in some rows; elsewhere it reads once, few, many or a size class.

>.|TRBJ2-3|TRBD2|TRBV9
TGTGCCAGCAGCGTAGAGACGCGGGGGGATACGCAGTATTTT
CASSVETRGDTQYF
>once|TRBJ2-2|TRBD1|TRBV11-2
TGTGCCAGCAGCGGACGACAGGGAAGGGGCACCGGGGAGCTGTTTTTT
CASSGRQGRGTGELFF
>.|TRBJ2-3|.|TRBV5-4
TGTGCCAGCAGCTTCGGGGGTAGGGGCACAGATACGCAGTATTTT
CASSFGGRGTDTQYF
>.|TRBJ1-2|TRBD1|TRBV6-4
TGTGCCAGCAGTGATGACAGGGGTTATGGCTACACCTTC
CASSDDRGYGYTF
>.|TRBJ2-5|TRBD1|TRBV11-2
TGTGCCAGCAGCCCCTCATGGGGACAGGGTGGTCTTGAGCAGTACTTC
CASSPSWGQGGLEQYF
>.|TRBJ2-3|TRBD1|TRBV7-6
TGTGCCAGCACCTTAGAGGGGGCGAGGGGCACAGATACGCAGTATTTT
CASTLEGARGTDTQYF
>.|TRBJ1-6|TRBD1|TRBV4-1
TGCGCCAGCAGCCAGGCCGGGACAGCGAATTCACCCCTCCACTTT
CASSQAGTANSPLHF
>once|TRBJ2-5|.|TRBV7-9
TGTGCCAGCAGCTTAGGATGGGGGGTCCAAGAGACCCAGTACTTC
CASSLGWGVQETQYF
>.|TRBJ2-7|.|TRBV27
TGTGCCAGCAGTTTAACCGGGGGAAGCTCCTACGAGCAGTACTTC
CASSLTGGSSYEQYF
>.|TRBJ2-7|.|TRBV11-2
TGTGCCAGCAGCTTTCAGCAGGGAATAGGTTACGAGCAGTACTTC
CASSFQQGIGYEQYF
>.|TRBJ2-3|TRBD1|TRBV10-2
TGCGCCAGCAGTGAGACGGGACAGGGAATCACAGATACGCAGTATTTT
CASSETGQGITDTQYF
>.|TRBJ2-7|TRBD1|TRBV4-1
TGCGCCAGCAGCCAAGCCCCGGGGACAGGGGGCTACGAGCAGTACTTC
CASSQAPGTGGYEQYF
>.|TRBJ2-3|TRBD2|TRBV7-6
TGTGCCAGCACCTTTCGCAGCGGGAGTGTTTTTGATACGCAGTATTTT
CASTFRSGSVFDTQYF
>once|TRBJ2-5|TRBD2|TRBV9
TGTGCCAGCAGCGTCACTAGCGTCCAAGAGACCCAGTACTTC
CASSVTSVQETQYF
>.|TRBJ2-2|.|TRBV6-4
TGTGCCAGCAGTGAAGAGTTAGCGGAGTTGAACACCGGGGAGCTGTTTTTT
CASSEELAELNTGELFF
>.|TRBJ2-5|.|TRBV6-5
TGTGCCAGCAGTTTTGCAAGCGGGACAGGCCAAGAGACCCAGTACTTC
CASSFASGTGQETQYF
>.|TRBJ2-1|TRBD2|TRBV9
TGTGCCAGCAGCCCATCACTAGCGGGATCCTACAATGAGCAGTTCTTC
CASSPSLAGSYNEQFF
>once|TRBJ2-7|TRBD1|TRBV7-6
TGTGCCAGCAGCTTGGGACAGGGACGAGGCGAGCAGTACTTC
CASSLGQGRGEQYF
>.|TRBJ2-7|TRBD2|TRBV4-1
TGCGCCAGCAGCCTCCTCGGACTAGCGGGCAACGAGCAGTACTTC
CASSLLGLAGNEQYF
>.|TRBJ1-1|TRBD1|TRBV6-5
TGTGCCAGCAGTTACGGGGCAGGGGGCATGAGCACTGAAGCTTTCTTT
CASSYGAGGMSTEAFF
>once|TRBJ1-4|.|TRBV6-1
TGTGCCAGCAGTTTTACAGGGGAAAAACTGTTTTTT
CASSFTGEKLFF
>.|TRBJ2-5|TRBD1|TRBV4-1
TGCGCCAGCAGCCGGGACAGTGAACAAGAGACCCAGTACTTC
CASSRDSEQETQYF
>.|TRBJ2-7|TRBD1|TRBV6-5
TGTGCCAGCGGGACAGTCCATCGCGAGCAGTACTTC
CASGTVHREQYF
>few|TRBJ1-1|TRBD1|TRBV7-9
TGTGCCAGCAGTACTCGGGACAGGGGCAACACTGAAGCTTTCTTT
CASSTRDRGNTEAFF
>.|TRBJ1-1|.|TRBV30
TGTGCCCGATCAAAAATCTCAGGGGATCCCCCAAGGAACACTGAAGCTTTCTTT
CARSKISGDPPRNTEAFF
>.|TRBJ1-4|TRBD1|TRBV7-9
TGTGCCAGCAGCCCCCCTTGGGACAGGGATAATGAAAAACTGTTTTTT
CASSPPWDRDNEKLFF
>.|TRBJ1-1|.|TRBV10-3
TGTGCCATCAGAGTAGGGGCTGACACTGAAGCTTTCTTT
CAIRVGADTEAFF
>.|TRBJ1-1|.|TRBV18
TGTGCCAGCTCACCAGGGCAGGGTGTTGAAGCTTTCTTT
CASSPGQGVEAFF
>.|TRBJ1-1|.|TRBV27
TGTGCCAGCAGTCCCCTGGGAGGGTACACTGAAGCTTTCTTT
CASSPLGGYTEAFF
>.|TRBJ2-1|TRBD2|TRBV5-1
TGCGCCAGCAGCTGGGGACTAGCGGAGGTACCCTCCTACAATGAGCAGTTCTTC
CASSWGLAEVPSYNEQFF
>few|TRBJ1-1|.|TRBV28
TGTGCCGGGGGGAGTCGACGAGCTGAAGCTTTCTTT
CAGGSRRAEAFF
>.|TRBJ2-3|.|TRBV29-1
TGCAGCGTTGCCCGCGGGGCAGATACGCAGTATTTT
CSVARGADTQYF
>.|TRBJ2-3|.|TRBV15
TGTGCCACCAGCAGAGCTAGGCGAAGACCTACTAGCACAGATACGCAGTATTTT
CATSRARRRPTSTDTQYF
>.|TRBJ1-1|.|TRBV5-1
TGCGCCAGCAGCTTGGCGAAAGGGGGTTTCGGAAACACTGAAGCTTTCTTT
CASSLAKGGFGNTEAFF
>.|TRBJ2-5|TRBD2|TRBV4-1
TGCGCCAGCAGTATTCCTAGCGGAAGCCAAGAGACCCAGTACTTC
CASSIPSGSQETQYF
>.|TRBJ2-1|TRBD2|TRBV7-6
TGTGCCAGCAGCTTGTTAGCGGGAGGGAGCTCCTACAATGAGCAGTTCTTC
CASSLLAGGSSYNEQFF
>.|TRBJ2-1|TRBD2|TRBV6-5
TGTGCCAGCAGGCCGGGGGGAGCCTACAATGAGCAGTTCTTC
CASRPGGAYNEQFF
>.|TRBJ1-1|TRBD1|TRBV5-1
TGCGCCAGCAGCTTGACCCCTCTACAGGGGGCGGGTACTGAAGCTTTCTTT
CASSLTPLQGAGTEAFF
>.|TRBJ1-2|.|TRBV29-1
TGCAGCGTTGAACAGGGGTATGGCTACACCTTC
CSVEQGYGYTF
>once|TRBJ2-7|TRBD2|TRBV4-1
TGCGCCAGCAGCCAAGGTAGAGCGGGAGTTTATGAGCAGTACTTC
CASSQGRAGVYEQYF
>.|TRBJ1-1|TRBD1|TRBV6-1
TGTGCCAGCAAACAGGGGGCAGTAGGCCCTGAAGCTTTCTTT
CASKQGAVGPEAFF
>once|TRBJ1-4|.|TRBV19
TGTGCCAGCATCTCAGTGGGGTTCCGGGACACCCAACGCCAACTGTTTTTT
CASISVGFRDTQRQLFF
>.|TRBJ1-2|TRBD1|TRBV6-4
TGTGCCAGCAGTGATGACAGGGGGTATGGCTACACCTTC
CASSDDRGYGYTF
>.|TRBJ2-5|.|TRBV30
TGTGCCTGGAGTTGGGGGGTGGAGACCCAGTACTTC
CAWSWGVETQYF
>.|TRBJ2-2|.|TRBV27
TGTGCCAGCAGGGCCGGGACAGGGGAGCTGTTTTTT
CASRAGTGELFF
>.|TRBJ2-7|TRBD2|TRBV7-9
TGTGCCAGCAGTCGTTACCCTAGCGGGAGTAACGAGCAGTACTTC
CASSRYPSGSNEQYF
>.|TRBJ2-7|TRBD1|TRBV2
TGTGCCAGCAGTGAACAGGGGGAGTACTACGAGCAGTACTTC
CASSEQGEYYEQYF
>.|TRBJ2-5|.|TRBV7-9
TGTGCCAGCAGCTTAGCGACAGCACAAGAGACCCAGTACTTC
CASSLATAQETQYF
>.|TRBJ1-1|TRBD1|TRBV5-1
TGCGCCAGCAGCTTAGGACAGGGGTCTTTGGCTGAAGCTTTCTTT
CASSLGQGSLAEAFF
>.|TRBJ2-2|.|TRBV19
TGTGCCAGTAGTATTCTAGTCTCCGGGGAGCTGTTTTTT
CASSILVSGELFF
>.|TRBJ2-2|TRBD1|TRBV27
TGTGCCAGCAGTTTCAGGATAGGACAGGGGTACACCGGGGAGCTGTTTTTT
CASSFRIGQGYTGELFF
>few|TRBJ1-1|.|TRBV27
TGTGCCAGCAGGGCGACAGTCCTTGAAGCTTTCTTT
CASRATVLEAFF
>.|TRBJ1-5|.|TRBV19
TGTGCCAGTAGTATTCGGCCAGGGGACCAGCCCCAGCATTTT
CASSIRPGDQPQHF
>.|TRBJ1-2|TRBD1|TRBV7-9
TGTGCCAGCAGCTTAGTCCCCAGGGGGCCTCGGAGCGGCTACACCTTC
CASSLVPRGPRSGYTF